The present T cell receptor (beta chain) was sequenced within a study of control samples from healthy donors and cancer patients. Repertoires were generated with immunoSEQ multiplex PCR, while TCRdb's copy carries only in-frame clones and drops some. The table lists over 15,000 clones, approximately 78% of them singletons. The V gene's germline CDR1 is MDHEN and CDR2 SYDVKM. With 2 bases removed from V and 3 bases from J, the gap between germline ends came to 11 bases. The CDR3 contains 14 residues. This sequence was found in a man older than 75 with head and neck cancer. Sequencing used PBMCs. The rearrangement uses TRBV28 and TRBJ2-7; D is unresolved. This CDR3 is CASSLLDLYYEQYF. The CDR3 DNA reads as TGTGCCAGCAGTTTACTTGACCTGTACTACGAGCAGTACTTC.